This T cell receptor beta chain originates from a study of T cells after yellow fever vaccination. TCRdb recomputed calls from the 5' RACE reads with MiXCR, one row per CDR3 protein. The sample lists a few hundred thousand distinct CDR3 sequences; more than 3% were seen once. V lost 1 base and J 9 bases, leaving 16 bases between the germline ends. This CDR3 spans 16 amino acids. The germline V gene has CDR1 SGHTA and CDR2 FQGNSA. This sample comprised PBMCs, obtained on the day of the yellow fever booster vaccination. This chain uses TRBV7-2 with TRBJ1-6; no firm D call. This sequence was found in a man aged 18 to 30 who received the YFV17D yellow fever vaccine. CDR3 amino acids: CASSLGAATAGSPLHF. CDR3 nucleotides: TGTGCCAGCAGCTTAGGGGCCGCGACCGCTGGTTCACCCCTCCACTTT.